This TCR beta chain was documented in a study of T-cell reconstitution after alpha-beta-depleted transplantation in children. Preparation of the TCRbeta library involved a method that used unique molecular identifiers. TCRdb redid the calling of the PCR reads with MiXCR, one entry per CDR3 protein. The repertoire holds about 610,000 distinct CDR3 sequences, with 10% to 13% as singletons. CDR3 size: 14 residues. The germline gives CDR1 SGHVS, CDR2 FNYEAQ. This specimen was PBMCs from the stem cell graft donor, taken from the stem cell graft. This TCR derives from a human donor who donated a stem cell graft to a child with acute myeloid leukemia. The rearrangement joins TRBV7-6 to TRBJ2-7, with TRBD1 matching over 7 bases. CDR3 loop: CACSGLAGGYEQYF. In DNA, the CDR3 is TGTGCGTGTAGTGGCCTCGCAGGGGGATACGAGCAGTACTTC.